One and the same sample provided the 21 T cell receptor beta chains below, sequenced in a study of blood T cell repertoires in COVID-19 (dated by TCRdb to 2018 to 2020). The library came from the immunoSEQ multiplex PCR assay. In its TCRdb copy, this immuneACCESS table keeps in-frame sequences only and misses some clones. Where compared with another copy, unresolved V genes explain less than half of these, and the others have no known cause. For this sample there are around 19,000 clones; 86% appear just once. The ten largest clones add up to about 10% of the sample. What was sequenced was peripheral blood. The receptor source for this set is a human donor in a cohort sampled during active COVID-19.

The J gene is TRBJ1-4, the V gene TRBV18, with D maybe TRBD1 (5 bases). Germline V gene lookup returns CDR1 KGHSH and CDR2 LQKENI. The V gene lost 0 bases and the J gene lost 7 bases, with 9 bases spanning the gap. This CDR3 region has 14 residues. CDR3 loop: CASSPPARAEKLFF. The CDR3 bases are TGTGCCAGCTCACCACCGGCCAGGGCTGAAAAACTGTTTTTT. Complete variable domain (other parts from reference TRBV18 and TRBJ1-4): NAGVMQNPRHLVRRRGQEARLRCSPMKGHSHVYWYRQLPEEGLKFMVYLQKENIIDESGMPKERFSAEFPKEGPSILRIQQVVRGDSAAYFCASSPPARAEKLFFGSGTQLSVL.

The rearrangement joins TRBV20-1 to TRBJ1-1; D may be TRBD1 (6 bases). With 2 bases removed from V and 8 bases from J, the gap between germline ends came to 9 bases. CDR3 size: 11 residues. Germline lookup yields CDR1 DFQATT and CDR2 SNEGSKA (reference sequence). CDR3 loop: CSARQGMEAFF. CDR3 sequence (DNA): TGCAGTGCTAGACAGGGGATGGAAGCTTTCTTT.

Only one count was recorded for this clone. As DNA, the CDR3 is TGTGCCAGCAGCTTGGTCGGCGGTTCCTACGAGCAGTACTTC. Its protein product is CASSLVGGSYEQYF. The chain recombines TRBV5-6 with TRBJ2-7; D remains ambiguous. Trimming removed 0 bases from V and 1 base from J, with 8 bases in between. CDR1 is SGHDT and CDR2 is YYEEEE in the germline V gene. This CDR3 spans 14 amino acids.

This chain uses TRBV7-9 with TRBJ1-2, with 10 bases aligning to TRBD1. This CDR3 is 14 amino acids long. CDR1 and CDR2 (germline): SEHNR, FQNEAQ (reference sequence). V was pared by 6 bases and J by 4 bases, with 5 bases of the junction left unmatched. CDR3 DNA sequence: TGTGCCAGCAGTTGGACAGGGGGTCCCTATGGCTACACCTTC. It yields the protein CASSWTGGPYGYTF.

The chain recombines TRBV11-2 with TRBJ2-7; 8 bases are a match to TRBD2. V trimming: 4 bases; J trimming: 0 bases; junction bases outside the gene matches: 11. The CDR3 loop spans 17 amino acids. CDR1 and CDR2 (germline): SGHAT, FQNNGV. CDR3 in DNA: TGTGCCAGCAGCTCCTCGAAGGCGGGAGGAAGCTCCTACGAGCAGTACTTC. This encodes CASSSSKAGGSSYEQYF.

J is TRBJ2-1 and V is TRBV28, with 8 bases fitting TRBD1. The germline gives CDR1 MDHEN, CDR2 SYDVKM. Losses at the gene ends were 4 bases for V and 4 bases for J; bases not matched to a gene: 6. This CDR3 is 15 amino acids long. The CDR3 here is CASSYGDRRYNEQFF. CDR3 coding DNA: TGTGCCAGCAGTTACGGGGACAGGCGTTACAATGAGCAGTTCTTC.

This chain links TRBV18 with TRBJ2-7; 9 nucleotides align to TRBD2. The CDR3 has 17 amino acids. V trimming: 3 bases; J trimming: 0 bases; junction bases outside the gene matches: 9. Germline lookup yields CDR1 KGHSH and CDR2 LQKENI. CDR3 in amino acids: CASSPLPTSGSSYEQYF. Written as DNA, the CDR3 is TGTGCCAGCTCACCCCTACCGACTAGCGGTAGCTCCTACGAGCAGTACTTC. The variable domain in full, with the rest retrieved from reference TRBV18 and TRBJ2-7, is NAGVMQNPRHLVRRRGQEARLRCSPMKGHSHVYWYRQLPEEGLKFMVYLQKENIIDESGMPKERFSAEFPKEGPSILRIQQVVRGDSAAYFCASSPLPTSGSSYEQYFGPGTRLTVT.

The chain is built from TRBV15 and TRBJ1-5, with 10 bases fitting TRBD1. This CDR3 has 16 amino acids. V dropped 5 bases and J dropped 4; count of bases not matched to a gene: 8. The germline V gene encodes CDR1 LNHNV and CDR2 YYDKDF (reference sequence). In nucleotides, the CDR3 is TGTGCCACCAGCCTTGAGACAGGGGGCTGGAATCAGCCCCAGCATTTT. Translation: CATSLETGGWNQPQHF.

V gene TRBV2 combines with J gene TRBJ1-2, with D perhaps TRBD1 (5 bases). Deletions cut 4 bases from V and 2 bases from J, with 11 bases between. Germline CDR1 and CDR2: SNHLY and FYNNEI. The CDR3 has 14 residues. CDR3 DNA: TGTGCCAGCAGTGGGGAACGGGGGAACTATGGCTACACCTTC. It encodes CASSGERGNYGYTF.

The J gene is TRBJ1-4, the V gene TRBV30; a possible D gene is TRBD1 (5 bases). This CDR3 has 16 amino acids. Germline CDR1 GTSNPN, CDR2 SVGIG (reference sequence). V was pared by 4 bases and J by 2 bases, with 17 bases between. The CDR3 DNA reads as TGTGCCTGGAACCCCGTGGGGCGGGGGACTAATGAAAAACTGTTTTTT. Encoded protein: CAWNPVGRGTNEKLFF.

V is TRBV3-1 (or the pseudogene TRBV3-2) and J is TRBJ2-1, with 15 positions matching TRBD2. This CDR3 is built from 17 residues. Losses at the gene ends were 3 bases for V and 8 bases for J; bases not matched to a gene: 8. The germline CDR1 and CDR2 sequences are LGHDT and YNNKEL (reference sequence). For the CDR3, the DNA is TGTGCCAGCAGCCACGGACTAGCGGGAGGGGGCTCTTATGAGCAGTTCTTC. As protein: CASSHGLAGGGSYEQFF.

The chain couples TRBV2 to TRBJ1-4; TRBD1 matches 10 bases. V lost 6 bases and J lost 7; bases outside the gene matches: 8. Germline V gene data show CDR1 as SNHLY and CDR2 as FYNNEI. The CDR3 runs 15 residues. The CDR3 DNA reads TGTGCCAGCAGCAGCGACAGGGGGCATTTTGAAAAACTGTTTTTT. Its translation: CASSSDRGHFEKLFF. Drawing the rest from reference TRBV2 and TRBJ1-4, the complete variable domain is EPEVTQTPSHQVTQMGQEVILRCVPISNHLYFYWYRQILGQKVEFLVSFYNNEISEKSEIFDDQFSVERPDGSNFTLKIRSTKLEDSAMYFCASSSDRGHFEKLFFGSGTQLSVL.

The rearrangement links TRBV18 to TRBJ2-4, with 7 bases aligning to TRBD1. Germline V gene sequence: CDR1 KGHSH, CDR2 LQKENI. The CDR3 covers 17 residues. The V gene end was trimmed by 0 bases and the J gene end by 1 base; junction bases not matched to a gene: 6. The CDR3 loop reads CASSPPTGTEAKNIQYF. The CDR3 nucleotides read TGTGCCAGCTCACCACCGACCGGGACAGAGGCCAAAAACATTCAGTACTTC.

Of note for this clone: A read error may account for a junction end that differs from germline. CDR3 sequence: CASRIGSVSGEQYF. In DNA, the CDR3 is TGTGCCAGTAGAATAGGTAGCGTCAGCGGCGAGCAGTACTTC. The rearrangement uses TRBV19 and TRBJ2-7, with a possible D match to TRBD2 (5 bases). CDR1 LNHDA and CDR2 SQIVND come from the germline V gene (reference sequence). CDR3 length: 14 residues.

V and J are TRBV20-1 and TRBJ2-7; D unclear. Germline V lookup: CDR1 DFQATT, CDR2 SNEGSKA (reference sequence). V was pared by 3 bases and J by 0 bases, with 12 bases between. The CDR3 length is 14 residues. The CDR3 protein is CSASKATSSYEQYF. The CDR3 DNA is TGCAGTGCTAGTAAAGCGACGAGCTCCTACGAGCAGTACTTC.

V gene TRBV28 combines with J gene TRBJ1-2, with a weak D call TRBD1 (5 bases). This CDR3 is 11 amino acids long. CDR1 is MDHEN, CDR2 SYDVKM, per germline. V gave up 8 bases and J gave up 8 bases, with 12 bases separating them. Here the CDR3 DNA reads TGTGCCAGCGTCGGGGGTGGAGGCTACACCTTC. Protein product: CASVGGGGYTF.

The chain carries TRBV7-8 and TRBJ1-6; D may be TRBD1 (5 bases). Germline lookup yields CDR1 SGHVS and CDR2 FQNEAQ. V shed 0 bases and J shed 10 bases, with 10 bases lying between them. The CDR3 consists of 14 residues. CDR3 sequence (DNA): TGTGCCAGCAGCTTAGCACAGGTCGAATCACCCCTCCACTTT. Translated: CASSLAQVESPLHF.

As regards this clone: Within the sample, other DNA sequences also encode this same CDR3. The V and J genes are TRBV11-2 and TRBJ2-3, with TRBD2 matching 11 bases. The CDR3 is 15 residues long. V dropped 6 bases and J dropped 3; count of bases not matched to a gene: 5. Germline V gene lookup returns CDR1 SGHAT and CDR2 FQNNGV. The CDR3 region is CASSDSSGRTDTQYF. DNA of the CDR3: TGTGCCAGCAGTGATTCTAGCGGGAGGACAGATACGCAGTATTTT.

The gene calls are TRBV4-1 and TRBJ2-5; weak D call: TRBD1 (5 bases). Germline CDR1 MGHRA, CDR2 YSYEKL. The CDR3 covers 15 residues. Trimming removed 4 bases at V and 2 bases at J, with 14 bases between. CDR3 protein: CASSRQLGLQETQYF. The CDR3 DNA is TGCGCCAGCAGCCGTCAGTTGGGGCTTCAAGAGACCCAGTACTTC.

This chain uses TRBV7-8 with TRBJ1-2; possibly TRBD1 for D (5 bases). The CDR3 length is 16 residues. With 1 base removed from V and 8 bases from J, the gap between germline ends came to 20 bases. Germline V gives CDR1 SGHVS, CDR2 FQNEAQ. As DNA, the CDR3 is TGTGCCAGCAGCTTAGAGGGGCGACGTCTCCCTATGGGCTACACCTTC. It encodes CASSLEGRRLPMGYTF. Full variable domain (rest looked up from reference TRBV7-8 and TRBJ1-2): GAGVSQSPRYKVAKRGQDVALRCDPISGHVSLFWYQQALGQGPEFLTYFQNEAQLDKSGLPSDRFFAERPEGSVSTLKIQRTQQEDSAVYLCASSLEGRRLPMGYTFGSGTRLTVV.

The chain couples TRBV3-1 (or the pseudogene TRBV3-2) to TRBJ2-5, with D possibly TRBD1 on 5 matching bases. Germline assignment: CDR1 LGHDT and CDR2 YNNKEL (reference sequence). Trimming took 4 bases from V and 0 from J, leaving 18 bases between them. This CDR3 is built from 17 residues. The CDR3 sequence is CASSLWSGSKDQETQYF. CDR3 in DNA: TGTGCCAGCAGCCTTTGGTCAGGGTCAAAGGACCAAGAGACCCAGTACTTC.